What follows are 18 T cell receptor beta chains derived from one specimen sequenced in a study of shared clonotypes between healthy human individuals. Libraries were prepared by immunoSEQ multiplex PCR; TCRdb keeps only in-frame clonotypes and omits some of them. Of a few million clones in the sample, 92% were seen once. Sequenced: naive CD4+ T cells from PBMCs. Subset reported: CD45RA+ positively selected. The receptor source for this set is a man aged 18 to 30 in good health. Some clones in this sample may be carry-over from other donors' samples.

This chain uses TRBV19 with TRBJ1-5; D unclear. Trimming took 6 bases from V and 2 from J, leaving 17 bases between them. The CDR3 extends over 16 amino acids. CDR1 is LNHDA, CDR2 SQIVND, per germline (reference sequence). CDR3 in amino acids: CASSSPSGNRNQPQHF. CDR3 DNA sequence: TGTGCCAGTAGCTCGCCATCGGGAAATCGCAATCAGCCCCAGCATTTT.

The chain recombines TRBV6-6 with TRBJ2-2; no clear D. Between the trimmed V and J ends, which lost 2 bases and 5 bases, there was a span of 6 bases. The germline V gene encodes CDR1 MNHNY and CDR2 SVGAGI (reference sequence). The CDR3 runs to 13 residues. CDR3 loop: CASSYGWTGELFF. CDR3 DNA: TGTGCCAGCAGTTACGGTTGGACCGGGGAGCTGTTTTTT.

This chain links TRBV4-2 with TRBJ2-2; 7 nucleotides align to TRBD1. The germline CDR1 and CDR2 sequences are LGHNA and YNFKEQ. The CDR3 loop spans 18 amino acids. J gave up 1 base and V 4 bases, and 12 bases lay outside the gene matches. The DNA of the CDR3 is TGTGCCAGCAGCCCTATTTCATCCGGGACAGAGAACACCGGGGAGCTGTTTTTT. The encoded protein is CASSPISSGTENTGELFF.

The genes are TRBV7-9 and TRBJ2-5, with D perhaps given as TRBD1 or TRBD2 (6 bases each). The CDR3 is 14 residues long. V was cut by 3 bases and J by 5 bases, with 13 bases left in between. Germline loops: CDR1 SEHNR, CDR2 FQNEAQ (reference sequence). The CDR3 DNA is TGTGCCAGCAGCTTGAGCCGGAGGGGGGAGACCCAGTACTTC. It codes for CASSLSRRGETQYF.

The CDR3, as DNA: TGTGCCAGCAGAGAGGGGGCGGACGAAAAACTGTTTTTT. This codes for CASREGADEKLFF. The chain employs TRBV25-1 and TRBJ1-4; 7 bases line up with TRBD1. From germline, CDR1 is MGHDK and CDR2 SYGVNS. J was trimmed by 8 bases and V by 6 bases; bases with no gene match: 6. This CDR3 has 13 amino acids. The whole variable domain, filled in from reference TRBV25-1 and TRBJ1-4, reads EADIYQTPRYLVIGTGKKITLECSQTMGHDKMYWYQQDPGMELHLIHYSYGVNSTEKGDLSSESTVSRIRTEHFPLTLESARPSHTSQYLCASREGADEKLFFGSGTQLSVL.

In this sample, this clone turned up once. This chain uses TRBV5-6 with TRBJ1-4; D gene uncertain. The V end was cut by 6 bases, the J end by 0 bases, with 18 bases between. Germline-derived CDR1 and CDR2 are SGHDT and YYEEEE. This CDR3 is built from 17 residues. CDR3 amino acids: CASTSRRTLATNEKLFF. Written as DNA, the CDR3 is TGTGCCAGCACCTCCCGTAGGACCCTTGCAACTAATGAAAAACTGTTTTTT.

The chain is built from TRBV11-2 and TRBJ2-5; D call uncertain. Trimming left V 5 bases short and J 0 bases short, with 10 bases between. The CDR3 is 14 residues long. The germline gives CDR1 SGHAT, CDR2 FQNNGV. CDR3 in DNA: TGTGCCAGCAGCCCCCCGTGGAACCAAGAGACCCAGTACTTC. It is translated as CASSPPWNQETQYF. The full variable domain, completed using reference TRBV11-2 and TRBJ2-5, is EAGVAQSPRYKIIEKRQSVAFWCNPISGHATLYWYQQILGQGPKLLIQFQNNGVVDDSQLPKDRFSAERLKGVDSTLKIQPAKLEDSAVYLCASSPPWNQETQYFGPGTRLLVL.

Comments on this clone: One junction end does not reproduce the germline sequence, and a read error may be involved. The same CDR3 is also encoded by other DNA sequences in this sample. This sequence joins TRBV6-1 and TRBJ1-5; D possibly corresponds to TRBD1 (6 bases). CDR1 MNHNS and CDR2 SASEGT come from the germline V gene. The CDR3 sequence is 20 residues long. CDR3 region: CASSGSSLLGQQYSNQPQHF. The CDR3, as DNA: TGTGCCAGCAGTGGGAGTTCCCTCCTTGGACAGCAATATAGCAATCAGCCCCAGCACTTT.

The rearrangement links TRBV9 to TRBJ1-2; D is possibly TRBD1 (6 bases). V gave up 4 bases and J gave up 8 bases, with 21 bases separating them. CDR1 SGDLS and CDR2 YYNGEE come from the germline V gene. This CDR3 spans 15 amino acids. CDR3 sequence reads: CASSPWDTHRNGYTF. DNA for the CDR3: TGTGCCAGCAGCCCTTGGGACACCCACCGGAACGGCTACACCTTC.

This chain connects TRBV6-5 to TRBJ2-1; a weak D match, TRBD2 (5 bases). CDR3 length equals 12 residues. From germline, CDR1 is MNHEY and CDR2 SVGAGI. Trimming cost V 9 bases and J 6 bases, with 12 bases left between them. DNA for the CDR3: TGTGCCAGTCGGCGGAGGCGCAATGAGCAGTTCTTC. It translates to CASRRRRNEQFF.

V is TRBV5-1 and J is TRBJ2-6, with D uncertain. The CDR3 covers 17 residues. In germline, CDR1 is SGHRS, CDR2 YFSETQ. The V and J ends lost 1 base and 2 bases respectively, with 13 bases between them. CDR3 region: CASSLTDFRTGANVLTF. CDR3 in DNA: TGCGCCAGCAGCTTGACGGATTTCCGCACTGGGGCCAACGTCCTGACTTTC.

This clone came up a few times. Other DNA variants within this sample encode the same CDR3. The chain combines TRBV20-1 with TRBJ2-7; D is ambiguous. The length of the CDR3 is 10 residues. Trimming stripped 3 bases from V and 4 bases from J, with 4 bases between. Looked up from germline, CDR1 is DFQATT and CDR2 is SNEGSKA (reference sequence). The CDR3 nucleotides are TGCAGTGCTAGCCAGTACGAGCAGTACTTC. This translates into CSASQYEQYF.

With regard to this clone: Other DNA variants within this sample encode the same CDR3. The chain joins TRBV29-1 to TRBJ1-2, with unresolved D. The CDR3 covers 11 residues. Trimming shortened V by 4 bases and J by 2 bases, and 5 bases separated the two germline ends. Germline V gene sequence: CDR1 SQVTM, CDR2 ANQGSEA. CDR3 sequence reads: CSVGGNYGYTF. The CDR3 DNA sequence: TGCAGCGTTGGAGGGAACTATGGCTACACCTTC. Combining the CDR3 with reference TRBV29-1 and TRBJ1-2 gives the whole variable domain SAVISQKPSRDICQRGTSLTIQCQVDSQVTMMFWYRQQPGQSLTLIATANQGSEATYESGFVIDKFPISRPNLTFSTLTVSNMSPEDSSIYLCSVGGNYGYTFGSGTRLTVV.

The chain has TRBV20-1 and TRBJ1-2; 7 bases map to TRBD1. The CDR3 is 10 amino acids. Per the germline V gene, CDR1 is DFQATT and CDR2 is SNEGSKA (reference sequence). The CDR3 nucleotides are TGCAGCTCGACAGGGTATGGCTACACCTTC. It is translated as CSSTGYGYTF.

This clone occurred a few times. The chain uses TRBV19 and TRBJ1-2, with D perhaps matching TRBD1 (6 bases). The germline gives CDR1 LNHDA, CDR2 SQIVND (reference sequence). V was cut by 11 bases and J by 1 base, with 14 bases left in between. The CDR3 covers 13 residues. In DNA form, the CDR3 reads TGTGCCGCTACAGGGAGAGATAACTATGGCTACACCTTC. This encodes CAATGRDNYGYTF.

The chain links TRBV29-1 to TRBJ2-1; 13 bases fit TRBD2. Trimming cost V 6 bases and J 6 bases; bases outside gene matches: 5. The CDR3 has 14 amino acids. Looked up from germline, CDR1 is SQVTM and CDR2 is ANQGSEA. CDR3 bases: TGCAGCGTCCGGACTAGCGGGGGAGGCAATGAGCAGTTCTTC. Its translation: CSVRTSGGGNEQFF.

V and J are TRBV7-9 and TRBJ1-5; D is ambiguous. Per the germline V gene, CDR1 is SEHNR and CDR2 is FQNEAQ (reference sequence). This CDR3 spans 14 amino acids. Trimming pared 4 bases from V and 2 bases from J, leaving 9 bases between. The CDR3 DNA follows: TGTGCCAGCAGCTCCACAGAAGGCAATCAGCCCCAGCATTTT. Its protein is CASSSTEGNQPQHF.

The V call is TRBV14, the J call TRBJ1-5; D not resolved. The CDR3 runs to 17 residues. CDR1 is SGHDN, CDR2 FVKESK, per germline. The ends were cut back, 3 bases at V and 2 bases at J, with 17 bases in the middle. The CDR3 DNA is TGTGCCAGCAGCCAGCCTATACACGCCTCGGGCAATCAGCCCCAGCATTTT. Translated: CASSQPIHASGNQPQHF.